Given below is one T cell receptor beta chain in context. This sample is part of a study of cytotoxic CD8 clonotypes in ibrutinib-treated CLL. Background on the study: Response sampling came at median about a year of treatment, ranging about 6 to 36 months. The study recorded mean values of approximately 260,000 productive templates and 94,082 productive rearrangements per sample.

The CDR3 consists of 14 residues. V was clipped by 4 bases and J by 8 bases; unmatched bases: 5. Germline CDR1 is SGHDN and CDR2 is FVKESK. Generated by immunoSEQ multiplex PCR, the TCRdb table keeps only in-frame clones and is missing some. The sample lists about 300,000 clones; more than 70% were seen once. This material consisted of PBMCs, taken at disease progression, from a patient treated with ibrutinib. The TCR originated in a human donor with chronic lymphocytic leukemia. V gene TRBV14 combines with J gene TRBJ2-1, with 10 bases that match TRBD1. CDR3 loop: CASSLRQGAHEQFF. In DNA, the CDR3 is TGTGCCAGCAGCCTAAGACAGGGGGCCCATGAGCAGTTCTTC.